This entry features one T cell receptor beta chain sequence. Its target is not known. The data stem from a study of cytomegalovirus exposure and HLA in healthy donors. Overall study findings and caveats: In vitro assays verified that three CMV-associated chains recognized CMV antigens specifically. Cytomegalovirus-associated TCR beta chains were listed, numbering roughly 150. Rare sequences made up most TCRs, while some public TCRs were found in many donors.

This CDR3 contains 17 residues. With V trimmed by 4 bases and J by 5 bases, 8 bases remained unmatched. From germline, CDR1 is SGHVS and CDR2 FNYEAQ. This table comes from immunoSEQ multiplex PCR, and its TCRdb copy is limited to in-frame clones, with some not included. In the table there are roughly 250,000 clones, approximately 83% of which are singletons. This clonotype was obtained from a woman aged 25 to 39 in good health and CMV-seropositive. The chain couples TRBV7-6 to TRBJ2-3; 14 bases are a match to TRBD2. The specimen was PBMCs. For the CDR3, the DNA is TGTGCCAGCAGCTCAAGAAGACTAGCGGGAGGGCAAGATACGCAGTATTTT. The encoded protein is CASSSRRLAGGQDTQYF.